This TCR beta chain appears in the sequencing data of a study of T cells in Graves' hyperthyroidism and ophthalmopathy. Study-level background: Peripheral blood collection took place at initial diagnosis, before any treatment.

Using RNA transcripts as the source, TCR beta CDR3 regions were amplified. A set of HTBI primers served as the primers for a first-round RT-PCR of the TCR CDR3. TCRdb redid the calling of the multiplex PCR reads with MiXCR, one entry per CDR3 protein. This table holds approximately 210,000 distinct CDR3 sequences, 17% found once. Unmatched junction bases numbered 3, after V lost 3 bases and J lost 7 bases. There are 13 residues in the CDR3. Germline loops: CDR1 KGHSH, CDR2 LQKENI. Patients having uncontrolled infection, another autoimmune disease, pregnancy or lactation were not included. Each diagnosis was grounded in clinical symptoms, serum thyroxine and TRAb, thyroid ultrasound, and orbital computed tomography. Fresh peripheral blood, roughly 10 ml, was the source of the PBMCs.

The sample taken for sequencing was blood. The V call is TRBV18, the J call TRBJ2-7; 10 bases align to TRBD2. This TCR derives from a man in his fifties or sixties with Graves' hyperthyroidism. In nucleotides, the CDR3 is TGTGCCAGCTCACCCGGACTAGCGGAAGAGCAGTACTTC. Translating gives CASSPGLAEEQYF.